This TCR beta chain was identified in a study of blood T cell repertoires in COVID-19. On the study more broadly: The origin of the acute and convalescent COVID-19 samples was the United States, Italy and Spain. PBMCs, B-cell-depleted T cells, or T cells provided the cDNA or gDNA that made up the material.

Here immunoSEQ multiplex PCR was the method, and the copy in TCRdb shows in-frame clones only, minus some. The sample contains 200,000 or so clones, around nine tenths of which appear only once. The CDR3 runs to 15 residues. Germline lookup yields CDR1 LNHNV and CDR2 YYDKDF (reference sequence). V gave up 0 bases and J gave up 6 bases; unmatched junction bases: 3. This TCR came from a man aged 65 to 79 with active or convalescent COVID-19. What was sequenced was peripheral blood. The rearrangement uses TRBV15 and TRBJ1-1; TRBD1 matches at 11 bases. This chain's CDR3 is CATSRDLDRGPEAFF. The CDR3 DNA reads TGTGCCACCAGCAGAGATCTGGACAGGGGGCCTGAAGCTTTCTTT.